This TCR beta chain was identified during a study of CXCR3-negative and CXCR3-positive naive CD8 T cells. Whole-study results and caveats: The study found CXCR3 expression partially decreased after cryopreservation and ran most assays on fresh PBMCs. Unlike memory cells, which differed, naive CXCR3-negative and CXCR3-positive cells had similar TRBV-TRBJ usage.

Naive CD8+ T cells carried a CD45RO-CCR7+CD27+CD95- phenotype. TRB cDNA libraries were made by UMI-labeled 5' RACE. Using the 5' RACE reads, TCRdb records one entry per CDR3 protein without DNA. The table counts over 70,000 distinct CDR3 sequences; about 1% lies in the top ten. Germline CDR1 and CDR2: SGHRS and YFSETQ. The CDR3 is 14 residues long. Of note for this clonotype: Antigen: not known.

What was sequenced was naive CXCR3- CD8+ T cells from blood. Subset of the sample: CD45RO-CCR7+CD27+CD95- naive CD8+ T cells lacking CXCR3 (TNR3-). The V call is TRBV5-1, the J call TRBJ2-7; TCRdb designates TRBD2, a call that cannot be tested without DNA. The sequence was obtained from a human donor in good health. Some clones in this sample may be carry-over from other donors' samples. The CDR3 is CASSPGLGIYEQYF.